The clone carrying this T cell receptor beta chain has a handful of counts. Its specificity is unknown. The sample comes from a study of blood T cells in healthy people across ages. Germline V gives CDR1 LGHNA, CDR2 YSLEER. The V gene lost 4 bases and the J gene lost 1 base, with 13 bases spanning the gap. The CDR3 sequence is 15 residues long. The second PCR ran roughly 7 to 12 cycles with a sample-barcoded 5' primer and J-beta primers. Each CDR3 protein gets one entry after TCRdb re-called the 5' RACE reads with MiXCR. The profile shows 540,000 or so distinct CDR3 sequences, around 24% of them singletons. Overall study findings and caveats: Aged donors had fewer naive CD4+ cells and lower diversity than long-lived donors.

These same records also appear under a second study, on T cells of mothers and their children. That report notes: Biologically related mothers and children overlapped slightly more than unrelated pairs, a non-significant difference.

Material for sequencing was blood. J is TRBJ1-2 and V is TRBV4-3; unclear D gene. The TCR was taken from a boy between 10 and 17 years old in good health. The DNA of the CDR3 is TGCGCCAGCAGCCGCACCCACGAGGGTAACTATGGCTACACCTTC. Its translation: CASSRTHEGNYGYTF.